This passage covers 20 T cell receptor beta chains from one sample sequenced in a study of blood T cell repertoires in COVID-19. TCRdb's table, derived via immunoSEQ multiplex PCR, lists solely in-frame clones and lacks some. The table records some 40,000 clones, about nine tenths of them present only once. Specimen: peripheral blood. The receptors shown here come from a man in his sixties or seventies with acute or convalescent COVID-19.

The chain combines TRBV5-1 with TRBJ2-2; D is perhaps TRBD2 (6 bases). The V end lost 6 bases, the J end lost 1 base, and 13 bases lay between the germline ends. Per germline, CDR1 SGHRS and CDR2 YFSETQ. The CDR3 covers 15 residues. This CDR3 reads CASKMGLLNTGELFF. In DNA, the CDR3 is TGCGCCAGCAAAATGGGACTCCTGAACACCGGGGAGCTGTTTTTT.

The chain uses TRBV28 and TRBJ1-5; TRBD1 matches 7 bases. Trimming took 6 bases from V and 7 from J; bases not matched to a gene: 9. The length of the CDR3 is 14 residues. The V gene's germline CDR1 is MDHEN and CDR2 SYDVKM. The CDR3 reads CASRPTGEWQPQHF. The DNA of the CDR3 is TGTGCCAGCAGACCTACAGGGGAATGGCAGCCCCAGCATTTT. Together with reference TRBV28 and TRBJ1-5, the CDR3 gives the full variable domain: DVKVTQSSRYLVKRTGEKVFLECVQDMDHENMFWYRQDPGLGLRLIYFSYDVKMKEKGDIPEGYSVSREKKERFSLILESASTNQTSMYLCASRPTGEWQPQHFGDGTRLSIL.

The genes are TRBV5-6 and TRBJ2-5; D is ambiguous. CDR1 and CDR2 (germline): SGHDT, YYEEEE. V was trimmed by 4 bases and J by 5 bases, leaving 15 bases between them. This CDR3 is built from 14 residues. CDR3 bases: TGTGCCAGCAGCCATATTTCATCCCGGGAGACCCAGTACTTC. It yields the protein CASSHISSRETQYF.

This chain connects TRBV9 to TRBJ1-3; D is ambiguous. Per the germline V gene, CDR1 is SGDLS and CDR2 is YYNGEE. This CDR3 contains 15 residues. V lost 0 bases, J lost 0 bases, and 7 bases lay in between. CDR3 nucleotides: TGTGCCAGCAGCGTAGCTACCGGCTCTGGAAACACCATATATTTT. Its translation: CASSVATGSGNTIYF.

The V and J genes are TRBV5-1 and TRBJ1-2; 7 nucleotides align to TRBD1. The CDR3 covers 15 residues. Germline V CDR1 and CDR2: SGHRS, YFSETQ. V lost 0 bases, J lost 3 bases, and 5 bases stayed unmatched. The CDR3 coding sequence is TGCGCCAGCAGCTTGGGGGGGACAGAGTACTATGGCTACACCTTC. Its translation is CASSLGGTEYYGYTF.

The chain joins TRBV12-5 to TRBJ2-5, with D possibly being TRBD2 (5 bases). V lost 10 bases to trimming and J lost 5 bases, with 17 bases between them. There are 13 residues in the CDR3. Per germline, CDR1 LGHNT and CDR2 FRNRAP. The CDR3 region has the DNA TGTGCTACGAGGAGTGAGGGCGGGGAGACCCAGTACTTC. It encodes CATRSEGGETQYF.

The J gene is TRBJ2-7, the V gene TRBV25-1; 11 nucleotides align to TRBD2. J was trimmed by 3 bases and V by 3 bases; bases with no gene match: 1. The CDR3 length is 14 residues. Germline V CDR1 and CDR2: MGHDK, SYGVNS. CDR3 nucleotides: TGTGCCAGCAGTGAGCTAGCGGGAGGCTACGAGCAGTACTTC. Amino acids: CASSELAGGYEQYF.

The V call is TRBV4-2, the J call TRBJ2-7, with a weak D call TRBD2 (6 bases). Trimming left V 0 bases short and J 3 bases short, with 12 bases between. This CDR3 comprises 15 residues. Germline V lookup: CDR1 LGHNA, CDR2 YNFKEQ. CDR3 bases: TGTGCCAGCAGCCAAGAGGCGGGGCGGGACTACGAGCAGTACTTC. It is translated as CASSQEAGRDYEQYF.

The rearrangement uses TRBV14 and TRBJ1-2; weak D call: TRBD1 (6 bases). V lost 2 bases to trimming and J lost 11 bases, with 15 bases between them. CDR3 length equals 13 residues. CDR1 and CDR2 from the germline V gene are SGHDN and FVKESK. CDR3 amino acids: CASSQLQGMDYTF. The CDR3 DNA sequence: TGTGCCAGCAGCCAACTTCAGGGGATGGATTACACCTTC.

This chain connects TRBV5-1 to TRBJ1-2; 7 bases are shared with TRBD1. After removal of 4 bases from V and 3 bases from J, the junction contained 6 bases not matched to a gene. The germline gives CDR1 SGHRS, CDR2 YFSETQ. CDR3 length equals 14 residues. CDR3 loop: CASSPKGQDYGYTF. The CDR3 nucleotides are TGCGCCAGCAGCCCCAAAGGACAGGACTATGGCTACACCTTC. The full variable domain, in which reference TRBV5-1 and TRBJ1-2 provide the parts outside the CDR3, is KAGVTQTPRYLIKTRGQQVTLSCSPISGHRSVSWYQQTPGQGLQFLFEYFSETQRNKGNFPGRFSGRQFSNSRSEMNVSTLELGDSALYLCASSPKGQDYGYTFGSGTRLTVV.

This clone was observed a handful of times. This sequence joins TRBV6-1 and TRBJ2-3; D remains ambiguous. V gave up 4 bases and J gave up 0 bases, with 14 bases separating them. Germline loops: CDR1 MNHNS, CDR2 SASEGT. There are 16 residues in the CDR3. The CDR3 nucleotides read TGTGCCAGCAGTGTGTGGTGGGCCACTAGCACAGATACGCAGTATTTT. It yields the protein CASSVWWATSTDTQYF.

This rearrangement joins TRBV28 to TRBJ2-7, with 12 bases fitting TRBD2. In germline, CDR1 is MDHEN, CDR2 SYDVKM. CDR3 length: 19 residues. J lost 7 bases, V lost 6 bases, and 22 bases had no gene match. The CDR3 here is CASSSPGQGRLAGAREQYF. The DNA of the CDR3 is TGTGCCAGCAGCTCACCGGGACAGGGGCGACTAGCGGGAGCACGGGAGCAGTACTTC.

The rearrangement uses TRBV5-8 and TRBJ2-7, with 7 bases lining up with TRBD1. The CDR3 spans 14 residues. CDR1 is SGHTS, CDR2 YDEGEE, per germline. Germline trimming cut 2 bases from V and 1 base from J; bases unmatched to any gene: 3. The CDR3 spells CASSFDRASYEQYF. CDR3 bases: TGTGCCAGCAGCTTCGACAGGGCATCCTACGAGCAGTACTTC.

The chain employs TRBV28 and TRBJ1-4; the D gene is possibly TRBD1 (6 bases). The CDR3 runs 16 residues. Trimming cost V 5 bases and J 3 bases, with 16 bases left between them. CDR1 is MDHEN, CDR2 SYDVKM, per germline. The CDR3 nucleotides are TGTGCCAGCAGTCAAACACAGGGCCGTCCTAATGAAAAACTGTTTTTT. Translating gives CASSQTQGRPNEKLFF.

This rearrangement joins TRBV9 to TRBJ2-7; 14 bases line up with TRBD2. Per germline, CDR1 SGDLS and CDR2 YYNGEE. V shed 2 bases and J 9 bases; nucleotides not matched to a gene: 4. This CDR3 spans 14 amino acids. The CDR3 region is CASSVGTSGSSQYF. CDR3 DNA: TGTGCCAGCAGCGTCGGGACTAGCGGGAGTTCGCAGTACTTC.

A few counts support this clone. The chain has TRBV5-6 and TRBJ1-5; D might be TRBD1 (6 bases). Germline V lookup: CDR1 SGHDT, CDR2 YYEEEE. Trimming took off 3 bases at V and 1 base at J, with 8 bases between the two ends. CDR3 length equals 14 residues. For the CDR3, the DNA is TGTGCCAGCAGCTCAGGGGTAAGCAATCAGCCCCAGCATTTT. It is translated as CASSSGVSNQPQHF.

V gene TRBV18 combines with J gene TRBJ1-1; D possibly corresponds to TRBD1 (6 bases). CDR3 size: 15 residues. The germline V gene encodes CDR1 KGHSH and CDR2 LQKENI. Trimming left V 5 bases short and J 4 bases short, with 17 bases between. CDR3: CASSSWTVRSTEAFF. CDR3 in DNA: TGTGCCAGCTCATCCTGGACAGTCCGAAGCACTGAAGCTTTCTTT.

The rearrangement joins TRBV7-2 to TRBJ2-7; 9 positions agree with TRBD2. The V gene end was trimmed by 1 base and the J gene end by 5 bases; junction bases not matched to a gene: 15. This CDR3 is built from 18 residues. Germline loops: CDR1 SGHTA, CDR2 FQGNSA. The CDR3 DNA is TGTGCCAGCAGCTTAGTGGCGCTATCTGGCGGGAGGGATGACGAGCAGTACTTC. This encodes CASSLVALSGGRDDEQYF.

This chain connects TRBV29-1 to TRBJ1-1; TRBD1 matches at 8 bases. The CDR3 covers 13 residues. J lost 4 bases, V lost 4 bases, and 5 bases had no gene match. Germline assignment: CDR1 SQVTM and CDR2 ANQGSEA. The CDR3 spells CSVADREITEAFF. The CDR3 bases are TGCAGCGTTGCGGACAGGGAGATCACTGAAGCTTTCTTT.

This rearrangement joins TRBV3-1 (or the pseudogene TRBV3-2) to TRBJ2-3, with 8 nucleotides matching TRBD2. CDR1 and CDR2 (germline): LGHDT, YNNKEL (reference sequence). The ends lost 1 base at V and 7 bases at J; junction bases unmatched: 7. The length of the CDR3 is 15 residues. CDR3 protein: CASSQAQSGGYTQYF. CDR3 DNA sequence: TGTGCCAGCAGCCAAGCCCAAAGCGGGGGCTATACGCAGTATTTT.